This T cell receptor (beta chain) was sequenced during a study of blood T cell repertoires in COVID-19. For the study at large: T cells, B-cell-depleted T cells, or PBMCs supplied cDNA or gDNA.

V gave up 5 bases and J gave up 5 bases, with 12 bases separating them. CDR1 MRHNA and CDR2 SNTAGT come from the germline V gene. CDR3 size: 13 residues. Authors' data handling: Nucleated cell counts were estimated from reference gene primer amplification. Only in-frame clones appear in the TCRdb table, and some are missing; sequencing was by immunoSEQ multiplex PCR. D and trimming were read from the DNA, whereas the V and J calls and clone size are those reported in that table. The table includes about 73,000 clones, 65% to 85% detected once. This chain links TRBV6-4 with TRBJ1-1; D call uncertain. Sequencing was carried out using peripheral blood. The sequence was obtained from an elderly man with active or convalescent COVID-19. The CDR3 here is CASSLELETEAFF. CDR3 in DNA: TGTGCCAGCAGTCTCGAACTCGAGACTGAAGCTTTCTTT.